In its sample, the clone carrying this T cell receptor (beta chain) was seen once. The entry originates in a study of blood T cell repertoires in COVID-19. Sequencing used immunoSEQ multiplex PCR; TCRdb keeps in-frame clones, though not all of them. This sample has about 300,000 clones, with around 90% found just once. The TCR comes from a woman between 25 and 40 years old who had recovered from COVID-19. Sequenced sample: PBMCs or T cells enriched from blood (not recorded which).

The DNA of the CDR3 is TGTGCCAGTAGTTTCAGCGGGCAGAACACCGGGGAGCTGTTTTTT. Amino acid sequence: CASSFSGQNTGELFF. V is TRBV19 and J is TRBJ2-2, with TRBD2 as a possible D gene (6 bases). The CDR3 spans 15 residues. CDR1 is LNHDA and CDR2 is SQIVND in the germline V gene (reference sequence). V lost 5 bases and J lost 1, with 11 bases in between.